A single TCR beta chain is shown here with its context. The V end was cut by 4 bases, the J end by 4 bases, with 13 bases between. CDR1 is SGHKS and CDR2 is YYEKEE in the germline V gene (reference sequence). This CDR3 region has 14 residues. The data belong to a study of blood T cell repertoires in COVID-19. Whole-study context: Collection of acute and convalescent COVID-19 samples took place in the United States, Italy and Spain. Nucleic acid was either cDNA or gDNA, and it came from T cells, B-cell-depleted T cells, or PBMCs.

In the authors' workflow: Amplification of reference gene primers provided the estimated nucleated cell counts. TCRdb's table, derived via immunoSEQ multiplex PCR, lists solely in-frame clones and lacks some. V, J and clone size are taken as reported in that table, and D and trimming were inferred from the DNA itself. The sample lists about 68,000 clones, roughly 83% occurring once. The gene calls are TRBV5-5 and TRBJ2-3; D not certain. The source material was peripheral blood. This clonotype was sampled from a man aged 50 or older with active COVID-19. The DNA for the CDR3 is TGTGCCAGCAGCATAAGACTCTTAGCAGATACGCAGTATTTT. As protein: CASSIRLLADTQYF.